Presented here are 17 T cell receptor beta chains from one specimen sequenced in a study of T cell changes during pregnancy in multiple sclerosis. The assay was immunoSEQ multiplex PCR, and TCRdb's table has in-frame clones only and misses some. The table shows under 55,000 clones, with around nine tenths occurring only once. Here the sequenced sample was CD4+ T cells from peripheral blood mononuclear cells, taken after pregnancy. The receptors were gathered from a female donor in good health, enrolled as a control in a pregnancy study.

On this clone itself: Other DNA sequences in this sample translate to the same CDR3. The V call is TRBV20-1, the J call TRBJ1-1; unclear D gene. Deletions cut 6 bases from V and 5 bases from J, with 10 bases between. Germline lookup yields CDR1 DFQATT and CDR2 SNEGSKA (reference sequence). This CDR3 is built from 11 residues. In nucleotides, the CDR3 is TGCAGTGCGAAAGGAGGTACTGAAGCTTTCTTT. This codes for CSAKGGTEAFF.

This sequence joins TRBV5-1 and TRBJ2-2, with 12 positions matching TRBD2. The CDR3 has 16 residues. Losses at the gene ends were 6 bases for V and 5 bases for J; bases not matched to a gene: 8. Per the germline V gene, CDR1 is SGHRS and CDR2 is YFSETQ. CDR3 sequence (DNA): TGCGCCAGCACCGGAGGAGGACTAGCGGGGACCGGGGAGCTGTTTTTT. Protein sequence: CASTGGGLAGTGELFF.

V is TRBV7-3 and J is TRBJ2-7, with no clear D. Per the germline V gene, CDR1 is SGHTA and CDR2 is FQGTGA. Trimming took 5 bases from V and 3 from J, leaving 14 bases between them. The CDR3 covers 14 residues. CDR3 sequence: CASSPRYESYEQYF. CDR3 DNA: TGTGCCAGCAGCCCCCGATATGAGAGCTACGAGCAGTACTTC.

The V call is TRBV4-1, the J call TRBJ2-1, with TRBD2 matching 14 bases. Per the germline V gene, CDR1 is MGHRA and CDR2 is YSYEKL. V lost 1 base, J lost 15 bases, and 8 bases stayed unmatched. CDR3 size: 15 residues. The CDR3 is CASSQGWTSGRLRFF. Written as DNA, the CDR3 is TGCGCCAGCAGCCAAGGTTGGACTAGCGGGAGGTTGCGGTTCTTC.

V gene TRBV5-5 combines with J gene TRBJ1-1; TRBD1 might be the D (5 bases). Germline CDR1 SGHKS, CDR2 YYEKEE (reference sequence). Trimming stripped 0 bases from V and 1 base from J, with 7 bases between. The CDR3 contains 14 residues. The chain's CDR3 is CASSLATGNTEAFF. The CDR3 DNA sequence: TGTGCCAGCAGCTTGGCCACAGGGAACACTGAAGCTTTCTTT.

The chain carries TRBV30 and TRBJ2-1; 9 bases line up with TRBD2. Per the germline V gene, CDR1 is GTSNPN and CDR2 is SVGIG (reference sequence). CDR3 size: 14 residues. The V gene end was trimmed by 2 bases and the J gene end by 10 bases; junction bases not matched to a gene: 9. In DNA, the CDR3 is TGTGCCTGGAGTATAGCGGGGGCTGAGGGCGAGCAGTTCTTC. This translates into CAWSIAGAEGEQFF.

This chain uses TRBV18 with TRBJ2-7; 8 bases agree with TRBD2. The V gene's germline CDR1 is KGHSH and CDR2 LQKENI. The CDR3 is 16 amino acids. After removal of 1 base from V and 2 bases from J, the junction contained 7 bases not matched to a gene. Written as DNA, the CDR3 is TGTGCCAGCTCACCACAGGCGGGGCGGGAGGCCTACGAGCAGTACTTC. As protein: CASSPQAGREAYEQYF.

This rearrangement joins TRBV10-3 to TRBJ2-7, with 10 nucleotides matching TRBD1. Germline V gene sequence: CDR1 ENHRY, CDR2 SYGVKD. CDR3 size: 16 residues. V gave up 3 bases and J gave up 0 bases; unmatched junction bases: 5. DNA of the CDR3: TGTGCCATCAGTGACCCCGGACAGGGGGTCTCCTACGAGCAGTACTTC. Protein product: CAISDPGQGVSYEQYF.

The gene calls are TRBV15 and TRBJ2-7, with TRBD2 matching over 8 bases. Unmatched junction bases numbered 6, after V lost 1 base and J lost 4 bases. The CDR3 totals 15 residues. Germline assignment: CDR1 LNHNV and CDR2 YYDKDF (reference sequence). CDR3 protein: CATSRAPGGQYEQYF. The CDR3 nucleotides are TGTGCCACCAGCAGAGCCCCGGGAGGGCAGTACGAGCAGTACTTC.

V is TRBV5-4 and J is TRBJ1-2; 8 nucleotides line up with TRBD1. V lost 6 bases and J lost 5; bases outside the gene matches: 9. Germline CDR1 and CDR2: SGHNT and YYREEE (reference sequence). The CDR3 loop spans 14 amino acids. CDR3 DNA sequence: TGTGCCAGCACCAACCAGGGGGCGAGATATGGCTACACCTTC. Amino acids: CASTNQGARYGYTF.

The rearrangement uses TRBV19 and TRBJ1-5; unclear D gene. The CDR3 has 14 residues. The germline V gene has CDR1 LNHDA and CDR2 SQIVND (reference sequence). With 3 bases removed from V and 3 bases from J, the gap between germline ends came to 9 bases. The CDR3 spells CASSMKTLNQPQHF. CDR3 in DNA: TGTGCCAGTAGTATGAAGACACTCAATCAGCCCCAGCATTTT.

The chain carries TRBV30 and TRBJ2-1, with 8 bases fitting TRBD2. The junction had 6 bases not matched to a gene; V was cut back by 2 bases and J by 6 bases. The CDR3 length is 14 residues. The germline CDR1 and CDR2 sequences are GTSNPN and SVGIG (reference sequence). CDR3 protein: CAWSKGGGINEQFF. CDR3 sequence (DNA): TGTGCCTGGAGTAAGGGCGGGGGGATCAATGAGCAGTTCTTC.

The rearrangement links TRBV27 to TRBJ1-6; 7 nucleotides align to TRBD1. V lost 5 bases, J lost 3 bases, and 7 bases stayed unmatched. The CDR3 is made up of 16 amino acids. Germline V gene lookup returns CDR1 MNHEY and CDR2 SMNVEV (reference sequence). CDR3 in amino acids: CASSPSDRIYNSPLHF. The DNA of the CDR3 is TGTGCCAGCAGTCCCTCGGACAGGATCTATAATTCACCCCTCCACTTT.

In regard to this clone: An end of the junction differs from the germline gene, which may be a read error. The chain is built from TRBV5-6 and TRBJ2-7; 8 bases line up with TRBD2. The germline V gene has CDR1 SGHDT and CDR2 YYEEEE. CDR3 length: 15 residues. The CDR3 loop is CASSLVGTSIYGQYF. CDR3 coding DNA: TGTGCCAGCAGCTTGGTCGGGACTAGTATCTACGGGCAGTACTTC.

This sequence joins TRBV7-9 and TRBJ1-1; D might be TRBD1 (5 bases). Trimming cost V 4 bases and J 5 bases, with 17 bases left between them. The CDR3 extends over 15 amino acids. CDR1 is SEHNR, CDR2 FQNEAQ, per germline (reference sequence). Here the CDR3 DNA reads TGTGCCAGCAGCTCCCTTAGACGCGGGGGGACTGAAGCTTTCTTT. This translates into CASSSLRRGGTEAFF.

This chain links TRBV28 with TRBJ1-5; D gene ambiguous. The CDR3 is 15 residues long. Looked up from germline, CDR1 is MDHEN and CDR2 is SYDVKM. The ends were cut back, 5 bases at V and 0 bases at J, with 11 bases in the middle. DNA of the CDR3: TGTGCCAGCAGTCTTGGAGGGAGTAGCAATCAGCCCCAGCATTTT. Translated, it gives CASSLGGSSNQPQHF.

This clone was found once. The chain uses TRBV5-1 and TRBJ2-7; 9 positions agree with TRBD1. Germline-derived CDR1 and CDR2 are SGHRS and YFSETQ. J lost 0 bases, V lost 1 base, and 2 bases had no gene match. The CDR3 has 15 amino acids. The CDR3 sequence is CASSLRDRVSYEQYF. The CDR3 nucleotides read TGCGCCAGCAGCTTGAGGGACAGGGTCTCCTACGAGCAGTACTTC. The whole variable domain, remainder taken from reference TRBV5-1 and TRBJ2-7, is KAGVTQTPRYLIKTRGQQVTLSCSPISGHRSVSWYQQTPGQGLQFLFEYFSETQRNKGNFPGRFSGRQFSNSRSEMNVSTLELGDSALYLCASSLRDRVSYEQYFGPGTRLTVT.